What follows is one TCR beta chain and its context. Its antigen is unknown. TCRdb's table, derived via immunoSEQ multiplex PCR, lists solely in-frame clones and lacks some. The sample holds roughly 130,000 clones, about 94% seen once. This sample was taken from a study of T cell responses to AZD1222 COVID-19 vaccine. Broader study findings: Epitopes outside B.1.351 and B.1.1.7 mutated regions reportedly drew nearly half of spike TCRs. Clonal diversity was possibly underestimated; the donors were predominantly white British and more often female.

V dropped 6 bases and J dropped 3; count of bases not matched to a gene: 7. The CDR3 is 15 residues long. Germline loops: CDR1 MNHEY, CDR2 SVGAGI. J is TRBJ1-4 and V is TRBV6-5, with 7 bases that match TRBD1. The material was peripheral blood, obtained on day 0 of AZD1222 vaccination. The receptor was isolated from an adult in good health. The DNA of the CDR3 is TGTGCCAGCAGAAAAGGGACAGTCTCTAATGAAAAACTGTTTTTT. This translates into CASRKGTVSNEKLFF.